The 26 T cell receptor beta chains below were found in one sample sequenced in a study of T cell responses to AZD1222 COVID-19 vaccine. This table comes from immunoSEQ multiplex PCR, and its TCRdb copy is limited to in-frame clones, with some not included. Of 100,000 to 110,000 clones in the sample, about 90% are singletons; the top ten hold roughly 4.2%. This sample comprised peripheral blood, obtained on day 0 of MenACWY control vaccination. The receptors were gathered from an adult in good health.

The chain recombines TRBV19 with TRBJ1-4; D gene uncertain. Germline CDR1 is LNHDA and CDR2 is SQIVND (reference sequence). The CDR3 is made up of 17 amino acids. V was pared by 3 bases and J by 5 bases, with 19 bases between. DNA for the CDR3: TGTGCCAGTAGTATGAAAATGGAATGGGCAAGCAATGAAAAACTGTTTTTT. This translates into CASSMKMEWASNEKLFF. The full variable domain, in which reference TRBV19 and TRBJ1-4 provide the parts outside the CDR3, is DGGITQSPKYLFRKEGQNVTLSCEQNLNHDAMYWYRQDPGQGLRLIYYSQIVNDFQKGDIAEGYSVSREKKESFPLTVTSAQKNPTAFYLCASSMKMEWASNEKLFFGSGTQLSVL.

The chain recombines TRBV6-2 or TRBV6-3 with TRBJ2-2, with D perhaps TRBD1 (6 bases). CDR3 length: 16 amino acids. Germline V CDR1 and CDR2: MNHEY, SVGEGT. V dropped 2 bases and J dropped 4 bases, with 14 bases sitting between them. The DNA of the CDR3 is TGTGCCAGCAGTTACGGGCAGGGCAGGGGCACCGGGGAGCTGTTTTTT. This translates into CASSYGQGRGTGELFF.

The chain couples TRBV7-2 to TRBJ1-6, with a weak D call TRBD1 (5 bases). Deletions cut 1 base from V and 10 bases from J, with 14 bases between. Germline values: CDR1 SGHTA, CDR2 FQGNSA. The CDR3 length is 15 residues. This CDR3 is CASSLVPGVASPLHF. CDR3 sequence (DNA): TGTGCCAGCAGCTTAGTTCCGGGGGTGGCCTCACCCCTCCACTTT. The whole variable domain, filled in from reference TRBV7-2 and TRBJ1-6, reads GAGVSQSPSNKVTEKGKDVELRCDPISGHTALYWYRQSLGQGLEFLIYFQGNSAPDKSGLPSDRFSAERTGGSVSTLTIQRTQQEDSAVYLCASSLVPGVASPLHFGNGTRLTVT.

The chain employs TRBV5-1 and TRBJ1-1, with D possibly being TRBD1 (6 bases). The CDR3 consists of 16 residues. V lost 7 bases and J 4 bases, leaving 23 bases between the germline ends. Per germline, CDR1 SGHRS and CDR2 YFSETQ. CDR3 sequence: CASGPWGAFSSTEAFF. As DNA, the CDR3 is TGCGCCAGCGGTCCTTGGGGGGCTTTTTCTAGCACTGAAGCTTTCTTT.

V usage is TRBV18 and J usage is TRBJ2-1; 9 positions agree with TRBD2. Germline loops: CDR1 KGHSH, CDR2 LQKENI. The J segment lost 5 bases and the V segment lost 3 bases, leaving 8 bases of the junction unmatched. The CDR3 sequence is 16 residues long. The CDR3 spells CASSPTASGTDNEQFF. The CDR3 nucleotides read TGTGCCAGCTCACCGACGGCTAGCGGGACCGACAATGAGCAGTTCTTC.

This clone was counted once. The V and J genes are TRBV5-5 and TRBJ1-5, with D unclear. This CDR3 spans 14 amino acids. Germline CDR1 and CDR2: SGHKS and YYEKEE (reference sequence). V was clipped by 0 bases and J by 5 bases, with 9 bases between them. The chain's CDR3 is CASSLEASHQPQHF. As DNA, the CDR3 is TGTGCCAGCAGCTTGGAGGCGTCACATCAGCCCCAGCATTTT.

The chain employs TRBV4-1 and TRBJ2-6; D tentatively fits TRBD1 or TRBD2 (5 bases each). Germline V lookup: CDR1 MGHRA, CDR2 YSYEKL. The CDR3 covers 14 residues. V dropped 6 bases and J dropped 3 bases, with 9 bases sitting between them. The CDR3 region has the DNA TGCGCCAGCAGGGGGGTAGTTGGGGCCAACGTCCTGACTTTC. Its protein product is CASRGVVGANVLTF.

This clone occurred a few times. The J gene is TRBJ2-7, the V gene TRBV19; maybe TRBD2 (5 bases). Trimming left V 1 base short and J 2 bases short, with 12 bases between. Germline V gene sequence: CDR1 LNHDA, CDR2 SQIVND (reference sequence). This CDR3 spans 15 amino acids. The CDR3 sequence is CASSIAARGTYEQYF. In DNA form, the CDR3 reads TGTGCCAGTAGTATAGCGGCCCGGGGAACCTACGAGCAGTACTTC.

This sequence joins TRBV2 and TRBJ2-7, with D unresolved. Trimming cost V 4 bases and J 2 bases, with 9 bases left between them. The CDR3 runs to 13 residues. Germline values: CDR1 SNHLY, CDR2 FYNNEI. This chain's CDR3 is CASSGTEAYEQYF. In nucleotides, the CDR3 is TGTGCCAGCAGTGGAACTGAAGCCTACGAGCAGTACTTC.

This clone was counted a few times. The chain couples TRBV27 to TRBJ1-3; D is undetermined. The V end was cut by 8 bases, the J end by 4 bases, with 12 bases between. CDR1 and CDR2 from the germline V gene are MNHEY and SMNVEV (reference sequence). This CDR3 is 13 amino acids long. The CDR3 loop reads CASRPHRGNTIYF. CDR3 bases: TGTGCCAGCCGACCACATCGCGGAAACACCATATATTTT.

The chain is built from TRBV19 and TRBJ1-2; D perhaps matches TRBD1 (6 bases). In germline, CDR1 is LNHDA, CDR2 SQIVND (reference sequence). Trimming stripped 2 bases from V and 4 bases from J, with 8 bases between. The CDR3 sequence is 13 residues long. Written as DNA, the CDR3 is TGTGCCAGTAGTATAACGGGGGCCTATGGCTACACCTTC. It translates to CASSITGAYGYTF.

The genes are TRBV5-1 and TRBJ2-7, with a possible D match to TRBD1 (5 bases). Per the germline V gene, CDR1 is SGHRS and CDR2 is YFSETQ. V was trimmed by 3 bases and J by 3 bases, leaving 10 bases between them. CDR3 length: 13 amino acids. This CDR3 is CASSSPGRYEQYF. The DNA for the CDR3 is TGCGCCAGCAGCTCTCCAGGGCGCTACGAGCAGTACTTC. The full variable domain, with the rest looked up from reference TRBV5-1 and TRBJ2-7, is KAGVTQTPRYLIKTRGQQVTLSCSPISGHRSVSWYQQTPGQGLQFLFEYFSETQRNKGNFPGRFSGRQFSNSRSEMNVSTLELGDSALYLCASSSPGRYEQYFGPGTRLTVT.

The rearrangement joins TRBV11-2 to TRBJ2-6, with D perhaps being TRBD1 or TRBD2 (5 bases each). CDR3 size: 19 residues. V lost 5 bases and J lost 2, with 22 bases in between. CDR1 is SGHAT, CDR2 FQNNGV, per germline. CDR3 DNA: TGTGCCAGCAGCCTAACGGCGGGCAGGGTAGCACCTGGGGCCAACGTCCTGACTTTC. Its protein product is CASSLTAGRVAPGANVLTF.

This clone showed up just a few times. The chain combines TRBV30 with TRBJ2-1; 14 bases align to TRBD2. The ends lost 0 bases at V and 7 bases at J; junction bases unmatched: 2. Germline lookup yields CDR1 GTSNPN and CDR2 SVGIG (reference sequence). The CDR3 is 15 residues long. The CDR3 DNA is TGTGCCTGGAGTGTACGGACTAGCGGGGGGAATGAGCAGTTCTTC. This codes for CAWSVRTSGGNEQFF.

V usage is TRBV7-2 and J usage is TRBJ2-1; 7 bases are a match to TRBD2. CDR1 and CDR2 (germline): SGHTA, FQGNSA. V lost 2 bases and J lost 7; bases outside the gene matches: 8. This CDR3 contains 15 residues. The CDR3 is CASSLSGTRNNEQFF. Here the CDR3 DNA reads TGTGCCAGCAGCTTAAGCGGGACCAGAAATAATGAGCAGTTCTTC.

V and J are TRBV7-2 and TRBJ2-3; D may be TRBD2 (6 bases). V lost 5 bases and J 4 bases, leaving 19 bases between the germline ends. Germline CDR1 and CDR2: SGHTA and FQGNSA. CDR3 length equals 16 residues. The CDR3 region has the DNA TGTGCCAGCAGCCCCCTCGGGGCGGGGAATGCAGATACGCAGTATTTT. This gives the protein CASSPLGAGNADTQYF.

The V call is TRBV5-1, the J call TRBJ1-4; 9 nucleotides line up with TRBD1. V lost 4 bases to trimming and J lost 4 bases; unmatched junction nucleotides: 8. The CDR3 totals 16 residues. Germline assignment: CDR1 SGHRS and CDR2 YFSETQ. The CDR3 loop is CASSAGQGLGNEKLFF. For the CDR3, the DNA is TGCGCCAGCAGCGCCGGACAGGGGTTGGGTAATGAAAAACTGTTTTTT. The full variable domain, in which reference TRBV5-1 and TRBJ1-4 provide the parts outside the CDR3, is KAGVTQTPRYLIKTRGQQVTLSCSPISGHRSVSWYQQTPGQGLQFLFEYFSETQRNKGNFPGRFSGRQFSNSRSEMNVSTLELGDSALYLCASSAGQGLGNEKLFFGSGTQLSVL.

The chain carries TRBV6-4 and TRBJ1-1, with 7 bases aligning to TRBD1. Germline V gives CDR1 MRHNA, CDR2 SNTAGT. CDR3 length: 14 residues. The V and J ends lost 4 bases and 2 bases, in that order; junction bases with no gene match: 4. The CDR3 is CASSAEGANTEAFF. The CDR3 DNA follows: TGTGCCAGCAGTGCCGAGGGGGCAAACACTGAAGCTTTCTTT.

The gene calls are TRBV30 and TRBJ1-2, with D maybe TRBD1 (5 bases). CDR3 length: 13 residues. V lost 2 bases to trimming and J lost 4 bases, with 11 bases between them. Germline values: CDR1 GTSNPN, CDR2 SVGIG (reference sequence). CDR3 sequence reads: CAWSRDSVYGYTF. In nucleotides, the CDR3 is TGTGCCTGGAGTAGAGACAGTGTCTATGGCTACACCTTC.

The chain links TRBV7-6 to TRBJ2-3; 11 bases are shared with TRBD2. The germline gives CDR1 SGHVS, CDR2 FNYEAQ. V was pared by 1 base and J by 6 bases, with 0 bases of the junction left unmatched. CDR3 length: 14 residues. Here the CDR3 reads CASSLGTSGDTQYF. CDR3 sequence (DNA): TGTGCCAGCAGCTTAGGGACTAGCGGGGATACGCAGTATTTT.

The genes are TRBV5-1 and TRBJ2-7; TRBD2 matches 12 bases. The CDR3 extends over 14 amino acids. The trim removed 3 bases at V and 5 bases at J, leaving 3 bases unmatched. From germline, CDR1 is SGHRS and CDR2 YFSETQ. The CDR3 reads CASSSTSGSNEQYF. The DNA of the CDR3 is TGCGCCAGCAGCTCGACTAGCGGGAGCAACGAGCAGTACTTC. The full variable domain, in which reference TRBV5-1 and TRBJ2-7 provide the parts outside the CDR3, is KAGVTQTPRYLIKTRGQQVTLSCSPISGHRSVSWYQQTPGQGLQFLFEYFSETQRNKGNFPGRFSGRQFSNSRSEMNVSTLELGDSALYLCASSSTSGSNEQYFGPGTRLTVT.

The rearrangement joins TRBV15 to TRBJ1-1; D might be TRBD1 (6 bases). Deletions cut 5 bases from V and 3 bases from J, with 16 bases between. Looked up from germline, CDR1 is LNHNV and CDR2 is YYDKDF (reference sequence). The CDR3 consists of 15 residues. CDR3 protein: CATSEGGGAYTEAFF. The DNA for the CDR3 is TGTGCCACCAGCGAGGGGGGAGGGGCTTACACTGAAGCTTTCTTT. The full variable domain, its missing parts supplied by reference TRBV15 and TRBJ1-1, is DAMVIQNPRYQVTQFGKPVTLSCSQTLNHNVMYWYQQKSSQAPKLLFHYYDKDFNNEADTPDNFQSRRPNTSFCFLDIRSPGLGDTAMYLCATSEGGGAYTEAFFGQGTRLTVV.

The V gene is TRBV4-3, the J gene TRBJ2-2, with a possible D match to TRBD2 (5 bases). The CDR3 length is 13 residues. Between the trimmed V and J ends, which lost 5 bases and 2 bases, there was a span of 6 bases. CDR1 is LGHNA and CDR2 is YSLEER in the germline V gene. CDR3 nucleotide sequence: TGCGCCAGCAGCGGAGGTAACACCGGGGAGCTGTTTTTT. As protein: CASSGGNTGELFF.

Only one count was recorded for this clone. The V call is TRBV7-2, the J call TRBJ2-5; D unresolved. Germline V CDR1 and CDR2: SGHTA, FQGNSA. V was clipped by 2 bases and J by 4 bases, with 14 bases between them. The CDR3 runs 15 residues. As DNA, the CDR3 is TGTGCCAGCAGCTTACAAACAGACACCGGAGAGACCCAGTACTTC. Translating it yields CASSLQTDTGETQYF. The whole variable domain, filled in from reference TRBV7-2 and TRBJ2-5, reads GAGVSQSPSNKVTEKGKDVELRCDPISGHTALYWYRQSLGQGLEFLIYFQGNSAPDKSGLPSDRFSAERTGGSVSTLTIQRTQQEDSAVYLCASSLQTDTGETQYFGPGTRLLVL.

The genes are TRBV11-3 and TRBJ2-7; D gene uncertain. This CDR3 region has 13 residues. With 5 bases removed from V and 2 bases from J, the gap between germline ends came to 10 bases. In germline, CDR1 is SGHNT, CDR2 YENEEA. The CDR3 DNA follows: TGTGCCAGCAGCCGAAGACCGGCCTACGAGCAGTACTTC. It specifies CASSRRPAYEQYF. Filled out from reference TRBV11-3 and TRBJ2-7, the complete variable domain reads EAGVVQSPRYKIIEKKQPVAFWCNPISGHNTLYWYLQNLGQGPELLIRYENEEAVDDSQLPKDRFSAERLKGVDSTLKIQPAELGDSAVYLCASSRRPAYEQYFGPGTRLTVT.

CDR3: CASSHSTGYEQYF. CDR3 bases: TGTGCCAGCAGCCATTCCACAGGGTACGAGCAGTACTTC. The chain recombines TRBV11-2 with TRBJ2-7; possibly TRBD1 for D (6 bases). This CDR3 is built from 13 residues. V shed 5 bases and J shed 4 bases, with 12 bases lying between them. CDR1 and CDR2 (germline): SGHAT, FQNNGV.